This TCR beta chain comes out of a study of T cells of healthy individuals. This clonotype was recorded at least ten times. TCRdb reanalysed the 5' RACE reads using MiXCR and keeps one entry per CDR3 protein. Of 75,000 to 95,000 distinct CDR3 sequences listed, approximately 5.4% are singletons. V was pared by 5 bases and J by 5 bases, with 11 bases between. Germline-derived CDR1 and CDR2 are MDHEN and SYDVKM. This CDR3 comprises 13 residues. This receptor was taken from a female donor in good health. The chain joins TRBV28 to TRBJ2-3, with unresolved D. CDR3 nucleotides: TGTGCCAGCAGTCGCAATGTGGGAGATACGCAGTATTTT. Protein sequence: CASSRNVGDTQYF.